This T cell receptor (beta chain) was identified during a study of beta chain features in type 1 diabetes. As regards this clone: Its antigen is not known.

The length of the CDR3 is 15 residues. J was trimmed by 3 bases and V by 4 bases; bases with no gene match: 6. Germline V gives CDR1 SGHTA, CDR2 FQGNSA. Study-level findings and limits: Moderately but significantly shorter TCRB CDR3s were found in Type 1 diabetes patients in all four CD4+ subsets.

Sequenced material consisted of expressed TCRB transcripts (all of the isolated RNA was reverse transcribed). Measured with immunoSEQ multiplex PCR; TCRdb has only the in-frame clones, and not every one. The table includes under 90,000 clones, 25% to 35% detected once. The V gene is TRBV7-2, the J gene TRBJ1-5, with TRBD1 matching over 7 bases. The sequenced sample was stem cell memory CD4+ T cells from blood. This clonotype was obtained from a woman aged 18 to 35 in good health. CDR3 sequence: CASSYGQAFNQPQHF. The CDR3 DNA reads as TGTGCCAGCAGCTACGGACAGGCCTTCAATCAGCCCCAGCATTTT.